The 25 T cell receptor beta chains given below trace back to one sample, sequenced in a study of cytomegalovirus exposure and HLA in healthy donors. The PCR had 60 Vbeta and 13 Jbeta primers. Measured with immunoSEQ multiplex PCR; TCRdb has only the in-frame clones, and not every one. The sample lists more than 150,000 clones, around 80% occurring once. Specimen: PBMCs. These receptors were collected from a girl aged 10-17 years in good health and CMV-seropositive.

The CDR3 DNA reads TGTGCCAGCAGTTCCTCGAACAGGGAGAACACTGAAGCTTTCTTT. Protein: CASSSSNRENTEAFF. V gene TRBV27 combines with J gene TRBJ1-1; D may be TRBD1 (6 bases). V lost 4 bases, J lost 1 base, and 13 bases lay in between. The germline CDR1 and CDR2 sequences are MNHEY and SMNVEV (reference sequence). This CDR3 is 15 amino acids long.

This chain connects TRBV2 to TRBJ1-2; no clear D gene. Germline CDR1 SNHLY, CDR2 FYNNEI. Trimming took off 2 bases at V and 8 bases at J, with 12 bases between the two ends. This CDR3 is 13 amino acids long. The CDR3 protein is CASSEPYSVGYTF. The CDR3 DNA reads as TGTGCCAGCAGTGAACCATATAGTGTCGGCTACACCTTC. The full variable domain, its missing parts supplied by reference TRBV2 and TRBJ1-2, is EPEVTQTPSHQVTQMGQEVILRCVPISNHLYFYWYRQILGQKVEFLVSFYNNEISEKSEIFDDQFSVERPDGSNFTLKIRSTKLEDSAMYFCASSEPYSVGYTFGSGTRLTVV.

V gene TRBV7-6 combines with J gene TRBJ2-7, with 8 nucleotides matching TRBD2. The CDR3 consists of 17 residues. Looked up from germline, CDR1 is SGHVS and CDR2 is FNYEAQ. Trimming cost V 1 base and J 7 bases; bases outside gene matches: 15. The CDR3 reads CASSLEASGYYVGEQYF. The CDR3 DNA follows: TGTGCCAGCAGCTTAGAGGCTAGCGGGTACTATGTAGGTGAGCAGTACTTC.

In its sample, this clone was seen once. The CDR3 DNA follows: TGTGCCAGCAGCTTTGGCTGGGCGGGTCGTAGCAATCAGCCCCAGCATTTT. It yields the protein CASSFGWAGRSNQPQHF. The rearrangement links TRBV5-8 to TRBJ1-5; D call uncertain. Trimming took 2 bases from V and 0 from J, leaving 15 bases between them. This CDR3 region has 17 residues. Germline CDR1 reads SGHTS; CDR2 reads YDEGEE.

For this clone: One junction end does not reproduce the germline sequence, and a read error may be involved. V gene TRBV7-7 combines with J gene TRBJ2-7, with 8 bases that match TRBD1. Germline values: CDR1 SSHAT, CDR2 FNYEAQ (reference sequence). The CDR3 has 14 residues. DNA of the CDR3: TGTGCTAGCAGCCCCGGGACAGGCACGGGGGAGCAGTACTTC. This sequence encodes CASSPGTGTGEQYF.

This chain uses TRBV9 with TRBJ2-7; 9 bases align to TRBD2. Germline CDR1 and CDR2: SGDLS and YYNGEE. CDR3 length equals 15 residues. J gave up 2 bases and V 0 bases, and 3 bases lay outside the gene matches. The CDR3 loop is CASSVASGAAYEQYF. CDR3 coding DNA: TGTGCCAGCAGCGTAGCTAGCGGGGCCGCCTACGAGCAGTACTTC.

The rearrangement uses TRBV5-1 and TRBJ2-7; TRBD2 matches at 10 bases. Germline loops: CDR1 SGHRS, CDR2 YFSETQ. This CDR3 contains 15 residues. V was clipped by 2 bases and J by 0 bases; unmatched bases: 2. The CDR3 loop reads CASSLLAGPSYEQYF. CDR3 coding DNA: TGCGCCAGCAGCTTACTAGCGGGACCCTCCTACGAGCAGTACTTC.

This chain joins TRBV11-2 and TRBJ2-5, with D possibly being TRBD2 (6 bases). V dropped 0 bases and J dropped 6 bases, with 17 bases sitting between them. Germline assignment: CDR1 SGHAT and CDR2 FQNNGV. The CDR3 covers 16 residues. CDR3 region: CASSLEAGYGWQTQYF. DNA of the CDR3: TGTGCCAGCAGCTTAGAGGCGGGGTACGGGTGGCAGACCCAGTACTTC.

This rearrangement joins TRBV30 to TRBJ1-2; D is perhaps TRBD1 (5 bases). The CDR3 sequence is 14 residues long. CDR1 and CDR2 (germline): GTSNPN, SVGIG (reference sequence). Deletions cut 4 bases from V and 3 bases from J, with 15 bases between. The CDR3 region is CAWIRRGADYGYTF. The CDR3 nucleotides read TGTGCCTGGATTCGGAGGGGCGCAGACTATGGCTACACCTTC.

The chain recombines TRBV23-1 with TRBJ1-5; D unresolved. TRBV23-1 counts as an open reading frame of uncertain function. CDR3 size: 16 residues. V lost 0 bases, J lost 2 bases, and 11 bases lay in between. This CDR3 reads CASSQSLWLGNQPQHF. The CDR3 DNA is TGCGCCAGCAGTCAATCTCTCTGGCTCGGCAATCAGCCCCAGCATTTT.

The chain has TRBV5-1 and TRBJ1-1, with D maybe TRBD1 (5 bases). V was cut by 1 base and J by 5 bases, with 12 bases left in between. This CDR3 spans 14 amino acids. The germline gives CDR1 SGHRS, CDR2 YFSETQ. CDR3 loop: CASSLWAGGTEAFF. DNA for the CDR3: TGCGCCAGCAGCTTGTGGGCGGGGGGGACTGAAGCTTTCTTT.

The chain employs TRBV30 and TRBJ2-7; the D gene is possibly TRBD2 (5 bases). Trimming shortened V by 0 bases and J by 2 bases, and 8 bases separated the two germline ends. The germline gives CDR1 GTSNPN, CDR2 SVGIG (reference sequence). This CDR3 is built from 13 residues. The CDR3 loop is CAWSVELAYEQYF. For the CDR3, the DNA is TGTGCCTGGAGTGTAGAACTAGCCTACGAGCAGTACTTC.

V is TRBV4-2 and J is TRBJ2-3, with D unresolved. The CDR3 runs 14 residues. The V gene lost 0 bases and the J gene lost 2 bases, with 6 bases spanning the gap. The V gene's germline CDR1 is LGHNA and CDR2 YNFKEQ. The CDR3 coding sequence is TGTGCCAGCAGCCAAGACTACCTCACAGATACGCAGTATTTT. Translating it yields CASSQDYLTDTQYF.

The chain carries TRBV6-1 and TRBJ2-5; D is ambiguous. In germline, CDR1 is MNHNS, CDR2 SASEGT. V was trimmed by 7 bases and J by 5 bases, leaving 14 bases between them. CDR3 length equals 13 residues. The CDR3 bases are TGTGCCAGCACCATAGTCCCCCGTGAGACCCAGTACTTC. This translates into CASTIVPRETQYF.

CDR3 loop: CASSIRQGATTNEKLFF. DNA for the CDR3: TGTGCCAGCAGCATCCGACAAGGGGCGACAACTAATGAAAAACTGTTTTTT. The genes are TRBV5-5 and TRBJ1-4; tentative D call: TRBD1 (5 bases). Germline CDR1 reads SGHKS; CDR2 reads YYEKEE (reference sequence). This CDR3 is 17 amino acids long. Deletions cut 4 bases from V and 0 bases from J, with 16 bases between.

This rearrangement joins TRBV6-4 to TRBJ2-1; TRBD2 matches 8 bases. The germline gives CDR1 MRHNA, CDR2 SNTAGT. The CDR3 sequence is 16 residues long. V gave up 4 bases and J gave up 7 bases; unmatched junction bases: 12. CDR3 sequence reads: CASSVRAGEGWNEQFF. The CDR3 DNA reads TGTGCCAGCAGTGTGCGAGCGGGAGAAGGTTGGAATGAGCAGTTCTTC.

This clone showed up just once. The chain recombines TRBV27 with TRBJ2-7, with TRBD1 matching over 8 bases. Trimming took 1 base from V and 2 from J; bases not matched to a gene: 4. CDR1 and CDR2 from the germline V gene are MNHEY and SMNVEV (reference sequence). This CDR3 has 15 amino acids. CDR3 bases: TGTGCCAGCAGTTTATACTGGACAGGGCCCTACGAGCAGTACTTC. It encodes CASSLYWTGPYEQYF.

The chain links TRBV21-1 to TRBJ2-2; no DNA check was done on the table's D call, TRBD1. TRBV21-1 is an annotated pseudogene. The CDR3 runs to 14 residues. DNA for the CDR3: TGTGCCAGCAGCTCCCACAGGGGTGACGGGGAGCTGTTTTTT. It codes for CASSSHRGDGELFF.

The V gene is TRBV6-1, the J gene TRBJ1-5; 9 nucleotides match TRBD1. After removal of 4 bases from V and 6 bases from J, the junction contained 4 bases not matched to a gene. CDR1 is MNHNS and CDR2 is SASEGT in the germline V gene. This CDR3 has 14 residues. Written as DNA, the CDR3 is TGTGCCAGCAGTGTACAGGGGGCTCTTCAGCCCCAGCATTTT. It yields the protein CASSVQGALQPQHF.

This clone was counted between two and nine times. This CDR3 is CASSLGDRDNQPQHF. The DNA of the CDR3 is TGTGCCAGCAGCTTGGGGGACAGGGACAATCAGCCCCAGCATTTT. The V call is TRBV5-6, the J call TRBJ1-5; 9 nucleotides line up with TRBD1. Losses at the gene ends were 0 bases for V and 3 bases for J; bases not matched to a gene: 1. Per germline, CDR1 SGHDT and CDR2 YYEEEE. The CDR3 loop spans 15 amino acids.

For the CDR3, the DNA is TGTGCTAGTGGTCTCCTGAGGACAGGGGCAACCAATGAGCAGTTCTTC. Its protein is CASGLLRTGATNEQFF. The rearrangement links TRBV12-5 to TRBJ2-1; 9 nucleotides match TRBD1. The V gene's germline CDR1 is LGHNT and CDR2 FRNRAP. V trimming: 5 bases; J trimming: 6 bases; junction bases outside the gene matches: 11. The CDR3 is 16 residues long.

This clone was detected a few times. The V and J genes are TRBV5-1 and TRBJ1-4; D unclear. The CDR3 length is 14 residues. The germline V gene has CDR1 SGHRS and CDR2 YFSETQ. Trimming removed 4 bases from V and 8 bases from J, with 15 bases in between. The CDR3 reads CASSVGASLEKLFF. The DNA of the CDR3 is TGCGCCAGCAGCGTAGGAGCATCACTCGAAAAACTGTTTTTT.

The rearrangement uses TRBV13 and TRBJ1-2; a possible D gene is TRBD1 (6 bases). This CDR3 has 14 residues. V lost 0 bases and J 3 bases, leaving 8 bases between the germline ends. Germline assignment: CDR1 PRHDT and CDR2 FYEKMQ (reference sequence). CDR3 bases: TGTGCCAGCAGCTTAGGAGGGGGAGACTATGGCTACACCTTC. Protein sequence: CASSLGGGDYGYTF.

This chain uses TRBV6-1 with TRBJ1-1, with D possibly matching TRBD1 (5 bases). V dropped 6 bases and J dropped 1 base, with 12 bases sitting between them. CDR1 MNHNS and CDR2 SASEGT come from the germline V gene. The CDR3 consists of 14 residues. CDR3 nucleotide sequence: TGTGCCAGCAGGCAGGGAGGTAAGAACACTGAAGCTTTCTTT. This codes for CASRQGGKNTEAFF.

This chain links TRBV29-1 with TRBJ1-1; possibly TRBD1 for D (6 bases). The CDR3 spans 12 residues. V was clipped by 6 bases and J by 8 bases, with 16 bases between them. Germline V gene sequence: CDR1 SQVTM, CDR2 ANQGSEA. The CDR3 here is CSVHINTGEAFF. For the CDR3, the DNA is TGCAGCGTCCACATCAATACAGGGGAAGCTTTCTTT.